The entry below describes one TCR beta chain. V gave up 2 bases and J gave up 9 bases, with 10 bases separating them. The CDR3 runs to 12 residues. This sample was taken from a study of blood T cells in healthy people across ages. A minimum of 6 micrograms of total RNA was extracted per sample. For the second PCR, which ran for about 6 to 11 cycles, a sample-barcoded 5' primer and a J-beta primer mix were used. Each CDR3 protein gets one entry after TCRdb re-called the 5' RACE reads with MiXCR. Of 1.5 million to 1.9 million distinct CDR3 sequences in the sample, about 42% were seen once. Sequences were obtained from blood. This receptor was taken from a woman aged 18-30 years in good health. The chain couples TRBV12-3 or TRBV12-4 to TRBJ1-1; D is uncertain. The CDR3 reads CASSLSSFQAFF. The CDR3 DNA reads TGTGCCAGCAGTTTATCGAGTTTTCAAGCTTTCTTT.